Listed below are T cell receptor beta chains from one sample, sequenced in a study of beta chain features in type 1 diabetes. TCRdb keeps only in-frame clones here, not all; method: immunoSEQ multiplex PCR. The sample includes 150,000 to 200,000 clones, about 9% of them seen just once. Sequencing was carried out using central memory CD4+ T cells from blood. The receptor source for this set is a woman younger than 30 with type 1 diabetes. Both conserved end residues are part of each CDR3. A D gene is named only where the DNA matches it firmly. Rows give clone size only sometimes, using once, few, many, or a class for an expanded clone.

>many|TRBJ2-1|NA|TRBV7-9|15
TGTGCCAGCAGCCAGATGGGAGGCTCCTACAATGAGCAGTTCTTC
CASSQMGGSYNEQFF
>few|TRBJ2-1|TRBD2|TRBV18|15
TGTGCCAGCTCCCGGACTAGCGGGAAGGGTAATGAGCAGTTCTTC
CASSRTSGKGNEQFF
>few|TRBJ2-1|NA|TRBV6-5|13
TGTGCCAGCAGTGTGACTGGAGGGGCTTCGCAGTTCTTC
CASSVTGGASQFF
>few|TRBJ2-7|NA|TRBV15|17
TGTGCCACCAGCAGAGATTTCCAGCTAGCGAAAGCGCACGAGCAGTACTTC
CATSRDFQLAKAHEQYF
>NA|TRBJ2-3|TRBD2|TRBV5-4|14
TGTGCCAGCAGCTTTCGTCTAGCGGGAGATACGCAGTATTTT
CASSFRLAGDTQYF
>few|TRBJ1-2|NA|TRBV7-2|16
TGTGCCAGCAGCCCCCAATTGGGGGAGGAGAACTATGGCTACACCTTC
CASSPQLGEENYGYTF
>few|TRBJ2-7|NA|TRBV30|11
TGTGCCTGGAGTGGGGGCTACGAGCAGTACTTC
CAWSGGYEQYF
>NA|TRBJ2-1|NA|TRBV9|16
TGTGCCAGCAGCTCCTTCTGGGGGCCGGGTACGAATGAGCAGTTCTTC
CASSSFWGPGTNEQFF
>few|TRBJ2-3|TRBD1|TRBV4-1|14
TGCGCCAGCAGCCACTGGGACAGGCCAGATACGCAGTATTTT
CASSHWDRPDTQYF
>few|TRBJ2-3|TRBD2|TRBV14|18
TGTGCCAGCAGCCAAGAGTCGCGTTGGCGGGAGTACAGGGATACGCAGTATTTT
CASSQESRWREYRDTQYF
>NA|TRBJ2-5|NA|TRBV9|15
TGTGCCAGCAGCGTAGGCGTCAGGTCCCAAGAGACCCAGTACTTC
CASSVGVRSQETQYF
>many|TRBJ2-5|NA|TRBV14|17
TGTGCCAGCAGCCAAGGTCTAGCAGCGCCCCGACAAGAGACCCAGTACTTC
CASSQGLAAPRQETQYF
>NA|TRBJ1-5|TRBD1|TRBV6-4|16
TGTGCCAGCACCCTGACAGGGGAAGATAGCAATCAGCCCCAGCATTTT
CASTLTGEDSNQPQHF
>few|TRBJ1-5|NA|TRBV28|14
TGTGCCAGCATCCGCGGGGGGATTAATCAGCCCCAGCATTTT
CASIRGGINQPQHF
>NA|TRBJ2-5|TRBD2|TRBV30|16
TGTGCCTGGCGACCCGGGACTAGCGCGAGAGGAGAGACCCAGTACTTC
CAWRPGTSARGETQYF
>NA|TRBJ1-1|NA|TRBV28|13
TGTGCCAGCAGTTACGGACAGAACACTGAAGCTTTCTTT
CASSYGQNTEAFF
>NA|TRBJ2-5|NA|TRBV30|13
TGTGCCTGGAGTGACCCAGGGAGGGAGACCCAGTACTTC
CAWSDPGRETQYF
>NA|TRBJ2-7|NA|TRBV5-1|15
TGCGCCAGCAGCGCCGACAGACCCTTTCCCTACGAGCAGTACTTC
CASSADRPFPYEQYF
>NA|TRBJ2-5|TRBD2|TRBV4-2|16
TGTGCCAGCAGCCAAGAGTTGACTAGCGGACAGGAGACCCAGTACTTC
CASSQELTSGQETQYF
>NA|TRBJ2-1|NA|TRBV7-9|12
TGTGCCAGCAGCTTAGCGGGAGGATTAGAGTTCTTC
CASSLAGGLEFF
>few|TRBJ1-2|NA|TRBV4-3|16
TGCGCCAGCAGCCAAGATGCGGCAGGACAAAACTATGGCTACACCTTC
CASSQDAAGQNYGYTF
>NA|TRBJ1-1|NA|TRBV11-2|16
TGTGCCAGCAGCTTAGATCTCGCGGCGGCGAACACTGAAGCTTTCTTT
CASSLDLAAANTEAFF
>NA|TRBJ2-2|TRBD1|TRBV7-2|16
TGTGCCAGCAGCTTTGGACAGGGGGGGACCTCCGGGGAGCTGTTTTTT
CASSFGQGGTSGELFF
>NA|TRBJ2-7|NA|TRBV29-1|13
TGCAGCGTTGATCAGGGGCCGTCCTACGAGCAGTACTTC
CSVDQGPSYEQYF
>many|TRBJ1-6|NA|TRBV7-2|15
TGTGCCAGCAGAGTTAGCGGAGGGTTGAATTCACCCCTCCACTTT
CASRVSGGLNSPLHF
>NA|TRBJ2-2|NA|TRBV6-5|15
TGTGCCAGCAGTTACGCGGGAACGAACACCGGGGAGCTGTTTTTT
CASSYAGTNTGELFF
>NA|TRBJ2-7|TRBD1|TRBV5-4|15
TGTGCCAGCAGCCAAAGACAGGGGGACCTTCCCGAGCAGTACTTC
CASSQRQGDLPEQYF
>NA|TRBJ1-4|TRBD1|TRBV28|14
TGTGCCAGCAGTGTTACGACAGGGGCTGAAAAACTGTTTTTT
CASSVTTGAEKLFF
>few|TRBJ2-3|NA|TRBV30|12
TGTGCCTGGAACGGGGATGGAGATACGCAGTATTTT
CAWNGDGDTQYF
>few|TRBJ2-1|TRBD2|TRBV5-4|15
TGTGCCAGCAGCTTGAGGACTAGCGAGTACAATGAGCAGTTCTTC
CASSLRTSEYNEQFF
>few|TRBJ2-5|NA|TRBV5-6|14
TGTGCCAGCAGTGGGGTCGGGCCTCAGGGGACCCAGTACTTC
CASSGVGPQGTQYF
>NA|TRBJ2-7|NA|TRBV7-9|15
TGTGCCAGCAGCTTAGAACGCGGGGGCCGCTACGAGCAGTACTTC
CASSLERGGRYEQYF
>NA|TRBJ2-5|NA|TRBV27|13
TGTGCCAGCAGTTTTCGCCCGCGAGAGACCCAGTACTTC
CASSFRPRETQYF
>many|TRBJ2-3|NA|TRBV2|11
TGTGCCAGCAGTCTCGCAGATACGCAGTATTTT
CASSLADTQYF
>NA|TRBJ2-6|TRBD2|TRBV5-6|17
TGTGCCAGCAGCTTAGTAGCGGGAAGATCTGGGGCCAACGTCCTGACTTTC
CASSLVAGRSGANVLTF
>NA|TRBJ2-3|NA|TRBV2|16
TGTGCCAGCAGTCTAGCGTGGAGAGGGGGCACAGATACGCAGTATTTT
CASSLAWRGGTDTQYF
>few|TRBJ2-7|NA|TRBV5-4|15
TGTGCCAGCAGCTTAAGTCTAGCAAGCTCCTACGAGCAGTACTTC
CASSLSLASSYEQYF
>few|TRBJ2-5|TRBD2|TRBV19|16
TGTGCCAGTAGTGAGACTAGCGGGGGCGACCAAGAGACCCAGTACTTC
CASSETSGGDQETQYF
>few|TRBJ2-7|NA|TRBV6-6|13
TGTGCCAGCAGTTCAGGGGTTGCCTACGAGCAGTACTTC
CASSSGVAYEQYF
>NA|TRBJ2-5|NA|TRBV4-3|14
TGCGCCAGCAGCGGCGGAGGGCTTCAAGAGACCCAGTACTTC
CASSGGGLQETQYF
>few|TRBJ2-4|TRBD1|TRBV7-9|16
TGTGCCAGCAGCTTAGGGGGACAGGGTTCCAAAAACATTCAGTACTTC
CASSLGGQGSKNIQYF
>NA|TRBJ2-5|TRBD2|TRBV19|16
TGTGCCAGTAGGGCCGGACTAGCGGGAGCTTCGGAGACCCAGTACTTC
CASRAGLAGASETQYF
>NA|TRBJ2-1|TRBD1|TRBV19|15
TGTGCCAGTAGTTCTCATCGACAGGGAGCTCTTGAGCAGTTCTTC
CASSSHRQGALEQFF
>few|TRBJ2-5|TRBD2|TRBV5-1|15
TGCGCCAGCAGACTGGGACTATCCTCGGGGGAGACCCAGTACTTC
CASRLGLSSGETQYF
>many|TRBJ2-7|NA|TRBV15|15
TGTGCCACCAGCAGAGATCCGGGTGTGACCTACGAGCAGTACTTC
CATSRDPGVTYEQYF
>NA|TRBJ2-2|TRBD1|TRBV19|17
TGTGCCAGTAATCCACCTACGGGACAGAAGAACACCGGGGAGCTGTTTTTT
CASNPPTGQKNTGELFF
>NA|TRBJ2-7|TRBD2|TRBV11-2|17
TGTGCCAGCAGCTTTAGACCGGGGGCGGGAGGGCCCTACGAGCAGTACTTC
CASSFRPGAGGPYEQYF
>NA|TRBJ2-1|NA|TRBV5-1|16
TGCGCCAGCAGCGCCCTACAAGGAGGAGATTACAATGAGCAGTTCTTC
CASSALQGGDYNEQFF
>few|TRBJ2-3|NA|TRBV6-1|15
TGTGCCAGCAGTGAATCCGGAGAGCCCACAGATACGCAGTATTTT
CASSESGEPTDTQYF
>NA|TRBJ2-5|NA|TRBV5-1|14
TGCGCCAGCAGTCAATCCGGGGAGAGGGAGACCCAGTACTTC
CASSQSGERETQYF
>NA|TRBJ2-7|TRBD2|TRBV18|14
TGTGCCAGCTCACGACGGGAGGCGGGCTACGAGCAGTACTTC
CASSRREAGYEQYF
>NA|TRBJ2-7|NA|TRBV11-2|13
TGTGCCAGCAGCTTAGAGCGGTCCTACGAGCAGTACTTC
CASSLERSYEQYF